A selection of T cell receptor beta chains follows, all from one sample in a study of T cell changes during pregnancy in multiple sclerosis. This table comes from immunoSEQ multiplex PCR, and its TCRdb copy is limited to in-frame clones, with some not included. In the table there are some 64,000 clones, about 88% of which are singletons. The source material was peripheral blood, sampled in the first trimester of pregnancy. The receptors come from a female donor in good health, enrolled as a control in a pregnancy study. The CDR3 runs from the conserved cysteine through the conserved F or W. Each record gives: V gene, J gene, D gene, clone size, CDR3 protein, CDR3 DNA. The D gene is left open where the match is weak. Rows may omit the clone size; those that give it use once, few, many or a size class.

TRBV2	TRBJ1-1	.	.	CASSAQGNEAFF	TGTGCCAGCAGTGCCCAGGGGAATGAAGCTTTCTTT
TRBV10-3	TRBJ1-1	.	few	CAISAGATEAFF	TGTGCCATCAGTGCTGGGGCCACTGAAGCTTTCTTT
TRBV7-9	TRBJ1-6	TRBD1	.	CASSPSGTGATYNSPLHF	TGTGCCAGCAGCCCATCCGGGACAGGGGCTACCTATAATTCACCCCTCCACTTT
TRBV11-1	TRBJ1-2	TRBD1	few	CASSGQGWNGYTF	TGTGCCAGCAGCGGACAGGGATGGAATGGCTACACCTTC
TRBV7-9	TRBJ2-7	.	.	CASSFLPGQRSYEQYF	TGTGCCAGCAGCTTTTTACCGGGACAACGGTCCTACGAGCAGTACTTC
TRBV6-4	TRBJ2-1	.	.	CASSADGTIGEQFF	TGTGCCAGCAGTGCCGACGGGACAATCGGTGAGCAGTTCTTC
TRBV7-6	TRBJ1-2	TRBD1	.	CASSPAGGGYGYTF	TGTGCCAGCAGCCCAGCAGGGGGCGGCTATGGCTACACCTTC
TRBV19	TRBJ1-2	.	.	CASSEGAYGYTF	TGTGCCAGTAGCGAGGGTGCCTATGGCTACACCTTC
TRBV30	TRBJ1-1	.	once	CAWSETGTLNTEAFF	TGTGCCTGGAGTGAAACAGGGACCCTGAACACTGAAGCTTTCTTT
TRBV29-1	TRBJ2-5	TRBD1	.	CSVEDPGDRGQLTQYF	TGCAGCGTTGAAGATCCTGGGGACAGGGGCCAATTGACCCAGTACTTC
TRBV5-6	TRBJ2-5	TRBD2	once	CASSFRAGGRETQYF	TGTGCCAGCAGCTTTCGAGCGGGAGGTAGGGAGACCCAGTACTTC
TRBV9	TRBJ2-1	.	.	CASSAAGRINEQFF	TGTGCCAGCAGCGCTGCGGGGCGTATAAATGAGCAGTTCTTC
TRBV15	TRBJ2-3	TRBD2	.	CATSTSGTSGFTDTQYF	TGTGCCACCAGCACTTCCGGGACTAGCGGTTTCACAGATACGCAGTATTTT
TRBV11-2	TRBJ1-2	TRBD1	.	CASSSGAGQGNGYTF	TGTGCCAGCAGCTCGGGGGCGGGACAGGGGAATGGCTACACCTTC
TRBV6-5	TRBJ2-2	TRBD1	once	CASSQGAGELFF	TGTGCCAGCAGCCAGGGGGCCGGGGAGCTGTTTTTT
TRBV30	TRBJ2-3	TRBD2	.	CAWSQNSGGARDTQYF	TGTGCCTGGAGTCAAAATAGCGGGGGGGCGAGGGATACGCAGTATTTT
TRBV5-8	TRBJ2-2	.	.	CASSPKTGRPFF	TGTGCCAGCAGCCCAAAGACAGGGAGGCCGTTTTTT